The entry that follows covers one T cell receptor (beta chain) sequence. These data are taken from a study of blood T cell repertoires in COVID-19. Whole-study context: The origin of the acute and convalescent COVID-19 samples was the United States, Italy and Spain.

The CDR3 runs to 14 residues. Germline V gene data show CDR1 as MNHEY and CDR2 as SVGAGI. V was pared by 5 bases and J by 5 bases, with 7 bases of the junction left unmatched. Libraries were prepared by immunoSEQ multiplex PCR; TCRdb keeps only in-frame clonotypes and omits some of them. The repertoire holds around 99,000 clones, with approximately 80% as singletons. The rearrangement joins TRBV6-5 to TRBJ1-2; TRBD1 matches at 8 bases. This clonotype was obtained from a woman aged 50 to 65 with acute or convalescent COVID-19. The specimen was peripheral blood. The CDR3 sequence: CASSPSTGVYGYTF. DNA of the CDR3: TGTGCCAGCAGTCCCTCGACAGGGGTGTATGGCTACACCTTC.